A selection of T cell receptor beta chains follows, all from one sample in a study of OX40 agonist ivuxolimab in advanced cancers. Here immunoSEQ multiplex PCR was the method, and the copy in TCRdb shows in-frame clones only, minus some. The repertoire holds almost 85,000 clones, with approximately 89% as singletons. Sample: CD4+ or CD8+ T cells sorted from blood, taken in a trial of the OX40 agonist ivuxolimab. The receptors were sampled from an adult with an advanced solid tumor such as melanoma, head and neck, liver or kidney cancer. Both conserved end residues are part of each CDR3. The D gene is left open where the match is weak. Where a row states a size, it is once, few, many or the class of an expanded clone; other rows omit it.

TRBJ1-1	TRBV5-1	13	NA	TRBD1	CASARQGDTEAFF	TGCGCCAGCGCTAGACAGGGTGACACTGAAGCTTTCTTT
TRBJ1-3	TRBV7-9	14	NA	NA	CASSLAGSGNTIYF	TGTGCCAGCAGCTTAGCAGGATCTGGAAACACCATATATTTT
TRBJ1-2	TRBV7-8	18	NA	TRBD1	CASRQTGWDGTGLYGYTF	TGTGCCAGCAGACAAACCGGGTGGGACGGGACAGGGCTCTATGGCTACACCTTC
TRBJ1-5	TRBV23-1	19	once	TRBD1	CASSQWNRGRDRALGAQHF	TGCGCCAGCAGTCAATGGAACCGAGGCCGGGACAGAGCTTTGGGGGCCCAGCATTTT
TRBJ2-2	TRBV7-3	13	once	NA	CASMQGNTGELFF	TGTGCCAGCATGCAGGGGAACACCGGGGAGCTGTTTTTT
TRBJ2-7	TRBV19	14	NA	TRBD1	CASRDRGQSYEQYF	TGTGCCAGTAGGGACAGGGGGCAATCCTACGAGCAGTACTTC
TRBJ1-1	TRBV5-1	15	NA	NA	CASSPPQAMNTEAFF	TGCGCCAGCAGCCCGCCTCAGGCCATGAACACTGAAGCTTTCTTT
TRBJ2-3	TRBV27	17	NA	NA	CASSFSPALGSTDTQYF	TGTGCCAGCAGTTTCTCCCCGGCCTTAGGAAGCACAGATACGCAGTATTTT
TRBJ2-3	TRBV18	17	NA	TRBD2	CASSPRGLAGMTDTQYF	TGTGCCAGCTCACCACGTGGACTAGCGGGGATGACAGATACGCAGTATTTT
TRBJ2-7	TRBV7-9	15	NA	NA	CASSPIGAGPYEQYF	TGTGCCAGCAGCCCGATAGGCGCCGGGCCCTACGAGCAGTACTTC
TRBJ1-6	TRBV7-2	13	NA	NA	CASSSLLDSPLHF	TGTGCCAGCAGCTCTCTCCTTGATTCACCCCTCCACTTT
TRBJ2-6	TRBV7-9	17	NA	NA	CASSLAGSAAGANVLTF	TGTGCCAGCAGCTTAGCTGGTTCGGCGGCTGGGGCCAACGTCCTGACTTTC
TRBJ1-1	TRBV7-9	14	NA	TRBD1	CASTSDRGNAEAFF	TGTGCCAGCACTTCGGACAGGGGTAATGCTGAAGCTTTCTTT
TRBJ2-1	TRBV7-2	15	NA	TRBD2	CASQVLAGPYNEQFF	TGTGCCAGCCAAGTGTTAGCGGGACCCTACAATGAGCAGTTCTTC
TRBJ2-3	TRBV6-1	15	NA	TRBD1	CASSEQGAGTDTQYF	TGTGCCAGCAGTGAACAGGGGGCTGGGACAGATACGCAGTATTTT
TRBJ2-5	TRBV11-2	14	NA	NA	CASSLSSRAETQYF	TGTGCCAGCAGCTTATCCAGCAGGGCAGAGACCCAGTACTTC